The TCR beta chain under discussion was sequenced for a study of T-cell memory formation after mild COVID-19. Looking at the study overall: Among the donors, TCR clusters were largely specific to each donor. General study findings and limits: CD4+ contracting clones were found mainly in CM and EM, and CD8+ ones in EMRA. The study detected some responding clones in pre-infection memory, suggesting cross-reactive memory joined.

As to this clonotype: Antigen specificity is unknown.

The germline V gene has CDR1 DFQATT and CDR2 SNEGSKA (reference sequence). There are 15 residues in the CDR3. V lost 0 bases, J lost 6 bases, and 10 bases stayed unmatched. Libraries for TCRalpha and TCRbeta carried sample barcodes and unique molecular identifiers via 5'RACE. TCRdb ran MiXCR on the 5' RACE reads and lists one entry per CDR3 protein. This sample carries fewer than 600,000 distinct CDR3 sequences, roughly 22% of them seen once, and the ten largest clones take roughly 8.1%. Sequencing was done on a sample of PBMCs or a T cell subset sorted from them (not recorded which). The clonotype was recovered from an adult woman who had mild COVID-19 (a few samples of this study predate the infection). Cell type and time point are not known. The gene calls are TRBV20-1 and TRBJ2-5; TRBD1 matches 7 bases. CDR3 in DNA: TGCAGTGCTAGAGATTCGGACAGGTTTGTCCAGACCCAGTACTTC. Its protein product is CSARDSDRFVQTQYF.